The clone carrying this T cell receptor (beta chain) was observed a single time. 5'RACE, which relied on constant-segment primers, yielded TCR alpha and TCR beta cDNA libraries carrying sample barcodes and UMIs. TCRdb passed the 5' RACE reads through MiXCR, listing each CDR3 protein once. Found here are about 82,000 distinct CDR3 sequences, about 13% of them singletons; the top ten hold over 25%. The data are from a study of T-cell memory formation after mild COVID-19. Study context: Among the donors, TCR clusters were largely specific to each donor.

There are 14 residues in the CDR3. In germline, CDR1 is MNHEY, CDR2 SVGEGT. V dropped 6 bases and J dropped 5 bases, with 14 bases sitting between them. The chain joins TRBV6-2 or TRBV6-3 to TRBJ2-1, with D perhaps being TRBD1 or TRBD2 (5 bases each). The material sequenced was PBMCs or a T cell subset sorted from them (not recorded which). This TCR came from an adult woman who had mild COVID-19 (a few samples of this study predate the infection). Cell type and time point are not known. The CDR3 spells CASRLGTGNNEQFF. The CDR3 coding sequence is TGTGCCAGCAGACTTGGGACGGGTAACAATGAGCAGTTCTTC.